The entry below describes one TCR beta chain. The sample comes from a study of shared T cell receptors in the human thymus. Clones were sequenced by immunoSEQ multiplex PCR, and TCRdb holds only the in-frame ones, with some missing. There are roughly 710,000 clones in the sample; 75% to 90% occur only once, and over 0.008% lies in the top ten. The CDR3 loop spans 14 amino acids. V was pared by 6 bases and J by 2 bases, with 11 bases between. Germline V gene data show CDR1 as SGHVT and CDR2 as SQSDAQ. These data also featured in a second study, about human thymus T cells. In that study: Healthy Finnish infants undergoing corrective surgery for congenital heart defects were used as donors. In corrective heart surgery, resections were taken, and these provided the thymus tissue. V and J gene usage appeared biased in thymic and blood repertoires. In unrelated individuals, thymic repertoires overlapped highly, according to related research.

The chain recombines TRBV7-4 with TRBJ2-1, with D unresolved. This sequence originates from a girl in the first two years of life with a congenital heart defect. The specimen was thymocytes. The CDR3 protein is CASRQSPTYNEQFF. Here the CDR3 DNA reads TGTGCCAGCAGGCAAAGCCCAACCTACAATGAGCAGTTCTTC.